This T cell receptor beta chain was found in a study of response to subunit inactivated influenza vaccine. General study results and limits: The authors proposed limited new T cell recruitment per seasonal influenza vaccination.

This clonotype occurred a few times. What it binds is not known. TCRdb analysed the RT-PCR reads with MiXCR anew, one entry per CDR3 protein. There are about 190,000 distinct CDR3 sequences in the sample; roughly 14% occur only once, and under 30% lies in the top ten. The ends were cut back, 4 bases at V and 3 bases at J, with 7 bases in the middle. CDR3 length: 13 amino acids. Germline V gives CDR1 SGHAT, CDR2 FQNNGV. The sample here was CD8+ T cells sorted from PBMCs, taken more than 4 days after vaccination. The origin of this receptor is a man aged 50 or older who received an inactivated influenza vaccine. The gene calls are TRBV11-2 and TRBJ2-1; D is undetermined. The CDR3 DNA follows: TGTGCCAGCAGCTACGATCTCTACAATGAGCAGTTCTTC. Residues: CASSYDLYNEQFF.